A single sample is the source of the 17 T cell receptor beta chains below, sequenced in a study of shared T cell receptors in the human thymus (dated by TCRdb to the early 2020s). Library preparation used the immunoSEQ multiplex PCR assay. TCRdb holds this immuneACCESS table with in-frame rearrangements only. Some clones are missing; in checked studies, unresolved V genes explain under half, and the rest has no known cause. In all, the sample holds under 700,000 clones, and approximately 80% of those were seen once. The top ten clonotypes cover about 0.013% of the sample. These data were likewise used in another study, on human thymus T cells.

The sequenced sample consisted of thymocytes. These receptors all stem from a boy in the first two years of life with a congenital heart defect. Donor details come from another sample of the same person, matched by shared clones.

The rearrangement uses TRBV6-6 and TRBJ1-4; 9 bases match TRBD1. The CDR3 totals 15 residues. Trimming cost V 0 bases and J 6 bases; bases outside gene matches: 2. Per the germline V gene, CDR1 is MNHNY and CDR2 is SVGAGI (reference sequence). The CDR3 region is CASSYSRDRDEKLFF. In DNA, the CDR3 is TGTGCCAGCAGTTACTCCAGGGACAGGGATGAAAAACTGTTTTTT.

This clone occurred once. This chain uses TRBV4-3 with TRBJ1-2; 8 bases agree with TRBD1. V trimming: 4 bases; J trimming: 8 bases; junction bases outside the gene matches: 12. Germline V gene lookup returns CDR1 LGHNA and CDR2 YSLEER. The CDR3 sequence is 15 residues long. The CDR3 DNA is TGCGCCAGCAGCCCCTCACCGAGACAGGGGAAAGGCTACACCTTC. It encodes CASSPSPRQGKGYTF.

This clone has only one observation. V is TRBV9 and J is TRBJ2-7, with D uncertain. Germline-derived CDR1 and CDR2 are SGDLS and YYNGEE. The CDR3 extends over 14 amino acids. V was trimmed by 0 bases and J by 3 bases, leaving 10 bases between them. Here the CDR3 DNA reads TGTGCCAGCAGCGTAGGTAGAGCCCACTACGAGCAGTACTTC. Amino acids: CASSVGRAHYEQYF.

V and J are TRBV27 and TRBJ2-1, with a possible D match to TRBD2 (6 bases). CDR1 is MNHEY and CDR2 is SMNVEV in the germline V gene (reference sequence). Trimming took 5 bases from V and 5 from J, leaving 10 bases between them. The CDR3 spans 13 residues. CDR3 amino acids: CASSRGWNNEQFF. The CDR3 region has the DNA TGTGCCAGCAGTCGGGGGTGGAACAATGAGCAGTTCTTC.

Here the CDR3 DNA reads TGTGCCAGCAGTAAAACAGGGGCTGGTTCCTACGAGCAGTACTTC. Translation gives CASSKTGAGSYEQYF. The chain employs TRBV27 and TRBJ2-7; 7 nucleotides align to TRBD1. The germline gives CDR1 MNHEY, CDR2 SMNVEV (reference sequence). The junction had 8 bases not matched to a gene; V was cut back by 5 bases and J by 1 base. CDR3 size: 15 residues.

This clone was counted a few times. V is TRBV28 and J is TRBJ2-2, with unresolved D. CDR1 and CDR2 (germline): MDHEN, SYDVKM. The CDR3 spans 15 residues. The V end was cut by 5 bases, the J end by 4 bases, with 14 bases between. CDR3 loop: CASSPPVAVTGELFF. The CDR3 DNA reads as TGTGCCAGCAGTCCCCCAGTGGCGGTCACCGGGGAGCTGTTTTTT. Full variable domain (outside the CDR3, taken from reference TRBV28 and TRBJ2-2): DVKVTQSSRYLVKRTGEKVFLECVQDMDHENMFWYRQDPGLGLRLIYFSYDVKMKEKGDIPEGYSVSREKKERFSLILESASTNQTSMYLCASSPPVAVTGELFFGEGSRLTVL.

The gene calls are TRBV29-1 and TRBJ1-5; TRBD1 matches at 7 bases. The CDR3 has 16 amino acids. Per germline, CDR1 SQVTM and CDR2 ANQGSEA. V lost 5 bases and J lost 4; bases outside the gene matches: 14. The CDR3 region is CSVTHPVRDSNQPQHF. CDR3 sequence (DNA): TGCAGCGTTACGCACCCGGTCAGGGACAGTAATCAGCCCCAGCATTTT.

The rearrangement joins TRBV10-3 to TRBJ1-2, with 9 bases that match TRBD1. The CDR3 extends over 15 amino acids. Germline CDR1 is ENHRY and CDR2 is SYGVKD. V dropped 6 bases and J dropped 2; count of bases not matched to a gene: 7. The CDR3 sequence: CAIRTPGQGNYGYTF. The CDR3 region has the DNA TGTGCCATCAGGACCCCGGGACAGGGAAACTATGGCTACACCTTC.

The chain recombines TRBV27 with TRBJ1-1, with TRBD1 as a possible D gene (6 bases). In germline, CDR1 is MNHEY, CDR2 SMNVEV (reference sequence). CDR3 length: 15 amino acids. The germline V and J ends were trimmed by 5 bases and 1 base, with 14 bases remaining between them. CDR3 protein: CASSPHRERNTEAFF. DNA of the CDR3: TGTGCCAGCAGTCCCCACAGGGAGAGGAACACTGAAGCTTTCTTT.

The chain is built from TRBV7-6 and TRBJ2-7; perhaps TRBD1 as D (5 bases). Germline CDR1 SGHVS, CDR2 FNYEAQ. V was pared by 2 bases and J by 1 base, with 18 bases between. The length of the CDR3 is 17 residues. CDR3 sequence: CASSLNQGGQSSYEQYF. CDR3 DNA sequence: TGTGCCAGCAGCTTAAACCAGGGTGGGCAGTCTTCCTACGAGCAGTACTTC.

This sequence joins TRBV6-1 and TRBJ2-7; 8 nucleotides align to TRBD2. J was trimmed by 2 bases and V by 1 base; bases with no gene match: 7. CDR3 size: 16 residues. Germline V gene sequence: CDR1 MNHNS, CDR2 SASEGT. CDR3 loop: CASSEGTTSGPYEQYF. CDR3 in DNA: TGTGCCAGCAGTGAAGGTACAACTAGCGGTCCCTACGAGCAGTACTTC.

The chain has TRBV15 and TRBJ2-7; 10 bases align to TRBD2. V was pared by 0 bases and J by 4 bases, with 9 bases of the junction left unmatched. There are 17 residues in the CDR3. Per germline, CDR1 LNHNV and CDR2 YYDKDF (reference sequence). This CDR3 is CATSRDGLAGDPYEQYF. Written as DNA, the CDR3 is TGTGCCACCAGCAGAGATGGGCTAGCGGGAGATCCTTACGAGCAGTACTTC.

Here the CDR3 reads CASSSTSGRYNEQFF. DNA of the CDR3: TGTGCCAGCAGCTCCACTAGCGGGAGATACAATGAGCAGTTCTTC. J is TRBJ2-1 and V is TRBV11-2, with 11 bases identical to TRBD2. This CDR3 comprises 15 residues. Germline-derived CDR1 and CDR2 are SGHAT and FQNNGV. V was pared by 4 bases and J by 4 bases, with 3 bases of the junction left unmatched.

V usage is TRBV4-3 and J usage is TRBJ1-4; weak D call: TRBD1 (5 bases). Trimming pared 0 bases from V and 5 bases from J, leaving 10 bases between. The CDR3 is made up of 15 amino acids. Germline V lookup: CDR1 LGHNA, CDR2 YSLEER. In DNA form, the CDR3 reads TGCGCCAGCAGCCAAGAGAACCGACAGAATGAAAAACTGTTTTTT. It encodes CASSQENRQNEKLFF.

The V call is TRBV25-1, the J call TRBJ1-4; D might be TRBD1 (6 bases). The germline V gene has CDR1 MGHDK and CDR2 SYGVNS. The ends were cut back, 6 bases at V and 8 bases at J, with 16 bases in the middle. CDR3 length equals 14 residues. DNA of the CDR3: TGTGCCAGCAGCCGAGCGGGGGCAAGGGAAAAACTGTTTTTT. It yields the protein CASSRAGAREKLFF.

This rearrangement joins TRBV7-9 to TRBJ2-1; possible D gene TRBD2, 5 bases. Per germline, CDR1 SEHNR and CDR2 FQNEAQ (reference sequence). The V gene lost 1 base and the J gene lost 1 base, with 17 bases spanning the gap. The CDR3 has 18 residues. CDR3 DNA: TGTGCCAGCAGCTTAGTGAAGCGGAAGTTTCTTTCCTACAATGAGCAGTTCTTC. It translates to CASSLVKRKFLSYNEQFF.

The chain links TRBV30 to TRBJ2-1; no clear D. The V gene's germline CDR1 is GTSNPN and CDR2 SVGIG (reference sequence). The length of the CDR3 is 13 residues. The V end was cut by 2 bases, the J end by 9 bases, with 14 bases between. The CDR3: CAWSHFGPTEQFF. Written as DNA, the CDR3 is TGTGCCTGGAGTCACTTTGGGCCTACTGAGCAGTTCTTC. Full variable domain (remainder filled in from reference TRBV30 and TRBJ2-1): SQTIHQWPATLVQPVGSPLSLECTVEGTSNPNLYWYRQAAGRGLQLLFYSVGIGQISSEVPQNLSASRPQDRQFILSSKKLLLSDSGFYLCAWSHFGPTEQFFGPGTRLTVL.